The source of this T cell receptor beta chain is a study of blood T cell repertoires in COVID-19. About the research overall: The origin of the acute and convalescent COVID-19 samples was the United States, Italy and Spain. Sample material is recorded as cDNA or gDNA derived from T cells, B-cell-depleted T cells, or PBMCs.

Germline CDR1 is GTSNPN and CDR2 is SVGIG (reference sequence). The V gene end was trimmed by 5 bases and the J gene end by 4 bases; junction bases not matched to a gene: 7. The CDR3 loop spans 14 amino acids. In the original analysis: Amplification from reference gene primers served as the basis for estimated nucleated cell counts. Data came from immunoSEQ multiplex PCR; TCRdb stores just in-frame clones and leaves some out. V, J and clone size derive from that table, while D and trimming were established from the DNA sequence. Of 250,000 to 300,000 clones listed, around 87% are singletons. This chain joins TRBV30 and TRBJ1-1; 10 nucleotides line up with TRBD1. What was sequenced was peripheral blood. This clonotype was obtained from a woman in her forties or fifties who had recovered from COVID-19. CDR3 bases: TGTGCCTGGGGGACAGGGGTATTAGGCACTGAAGCTTTCTTT. Encoded protein: CAWGTGVLGTEAFF.